The table lists the clone carrying this T cell receptor (beta chain) with a few counts. Authors' analysis steps: Researchers report that nucleated cell counts were estimated from reference gene primer amplification. The table came from immunoSEQ multiplex PCR; TCRdb's copy has only in-frame clones and leaves some out. V and J calls and clone size are given by that table; D and trimming were obtained from the DNA. The sample carries roughly 130,000 clones, 65% to 80% recorded once. The entry originates in a study of blood T cell repertoires in COVID-19. Study in general: Acute and convalescent COVID-19 samples came from the United States, Italy and Spain. Sources were T cells, B-cell-depleted T cells, or PBMCs; the material itself was cDNA or gDNA.

This CDR3 is 14 amino acids long. This sequence originates from a man aged 55 to 70 with acute or convalescent COVID-19. The chain recombines TRBV21-1 with TRBJ2-7; the table's D call, TRBD2, has no DNA check behind it. TRBV21-1 is annotated as a pseudogene. Sequencing was carried out using peripheral blood. The CDR3 protein is CASRPLWSSYEQYF. The CDR3 bases are TGTGCCAGCCGTCCCCTTTGGAGCTCCTACGAGCAGTACTTC.